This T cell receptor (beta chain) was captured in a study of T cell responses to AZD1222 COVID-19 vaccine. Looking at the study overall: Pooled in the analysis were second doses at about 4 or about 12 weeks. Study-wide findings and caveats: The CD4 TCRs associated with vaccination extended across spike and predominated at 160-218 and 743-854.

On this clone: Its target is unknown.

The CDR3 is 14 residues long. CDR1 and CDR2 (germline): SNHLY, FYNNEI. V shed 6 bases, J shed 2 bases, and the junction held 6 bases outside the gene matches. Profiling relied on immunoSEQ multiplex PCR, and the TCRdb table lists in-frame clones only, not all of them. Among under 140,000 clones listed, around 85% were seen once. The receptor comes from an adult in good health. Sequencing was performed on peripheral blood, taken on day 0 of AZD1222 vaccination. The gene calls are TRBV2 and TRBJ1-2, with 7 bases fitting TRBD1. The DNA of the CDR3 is TGTGCCAGCAGAAAGGGACAGAGCAACTATGGCTACACCTTC. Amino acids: CASRKGQSNYGYTF.